Below, 27 T cell receptor beta chains from the same sample are listed, as sequenced in a study of cytomegalovirus exposure and HLA in healthy donors. PCR involved 60 Vbeta and 13 Jbeta primers. The data were produced by immunoSEQ multiplex PCR, yet TCRdb's version contains in-frame clones alone and is incomplete. The data contain 200,000 or so clones, 78% of them singletons. Sequencing was performed on PBMCs. The receptor set was obtained from a woman younger than 45 in good health and CMV-seropositive.

The chain employs TRBV11-3 and TRBJ1-1; weak D call: TRBD1 (5 bases). There are 12 residues in the CDR3. Deletions cut 1 base from V and 8 bases from J, with 8 bases between. Looked up from germline, CDR1 is SGHNT and CDR2 is YENEEA. Here the CDR3 DNA reads TGTGCCAGCAGCTTAGCCCAGGGAGAAGCTTTCTTT. Translated, it gives CASSLAQGEAFF. Full variable domain (rest looked up from reference TRBV11-3 and TRBJ1-1): EAGVVQSPRYKIIEKKQPVAFWCNPISGHNTLYWYLQNLGQGPELLIRYENEEAVDDSQLPKDRFSAERLKGVDSTLKIQPAELGDSAVYLCASSLAQGEAFFGQGTRLTVV.

This chain uses TRBV7-9 with TRBJ1-4; D gene ambiguous. Germline-derived CDR1 and CDR2 are SEHNR and FQNEAQ (reference sequence). V dropped 4 bases and J dropped 6 bases, with 18 bases sitting between them. The CDR3 loop spans 16 amino acids. CDR3 nucleotides: TGTGCCAGCAGCTCCGGATTAGGAGGTATCGATGAAAAACTGTTTTTT. Protein: CASSSGLGGIDEKLFF.

The rearrangement uses TRBV25-1 and TRBJ2-7; D is possibly TRBD1 (6 bases). Germline V CDR1 and CDR2: MGHDK, SYGVNS. The CDR3 runs 16 residues. Trimming stripped 1 base from V and 2 bases from J, with 15 bases between. The DNA for the CDR3 is TGTGCCAGCAGTGAATTAGCCCCAGGGGAGACCTACGAGCAGTACTTC. This encodes CASSELAPGETYEQYF.

J is TRBJ1-1 and V is TRBV15; the D gene is possibly TRBD1 (5 bases). CDR1 and CDR2 from the germline V gene are LNHNV and YYDKDF (reference sequence). The CDR3 loop spans 15 amino acids. V was trimmed by 3 bases and J by 1 base, leaving 12 bases between them. CDR3 DNA sequence: TGTGCCACCAGCAGGGGCGGAACAGGGAACACTGAAGCTTTCTTT. Translated, it gives CATSRGGTGNTEAFF.

The chain joins TRBV27 to TRBJ2-3; weak D call: TRBD2 (6 bases). CDR1 is MNHEY and CDR2 is SMNVEV in the germline V gene (reference sequence). The CDR3 covers 15 residues. V shed 9 bases and J shed 5 bases, with 21 bases lying between them. The CDR3 is CASVSAGTPLDTQYF. CDR3 DNA sequence: TGTGCCAGTGTCTCAGCCGGGACTCCCCTAGATACGCAGTATTTT.

The rearrangement joins TRBV4-3 to TRBJ1-1; D uncertain. Between the trimmed V and J ends, which lost 5 bases and 1 base, there was a span of 14 bases. Per the germline V gene, CDR1 is LGHNA and CDR2 is YSLEER. CDR3 length equals 15 residues. The CDR3 reads CASSTHTGENTEAFF. The CDR3 bases are TGCGCCAGCAGCACACATACCGGGGAGAACACTGAAGCTTTCTTT.

Comment on this clone: The junction and the germline gene differ at one end; a read error may be behind it. The chain combines TRBV5-6 with TRBJ1-2; 10 bases fit TRBD1. The CDR3 has 13 residues. From germline, CDR1 is SGHDT and CDR2 YYEEEE. For the CDR3, the DNA is TGTGCCAGCAGCCTTGGACAGGGGGATGGCCACACCTTC. The encoded protein is CASSLGQGDGHTF.

The J gene is TRBJ2-7, the V gene TRBV2; 13 bases are shared with TRBD2. Trimming cost V 11 bases and J 2 bases; bases outside gene matches: 15. Looked up from germline, CDR1 is SNHLY and CDR2 is FYNNEI. This CDR3 has 17 residues. The CDR3 reads CAGRGTAGLAGAYEQYF. CDR3 in DNA: TGTGCCGGGCGGGGGACAGCAGGACTAGCGGGAGCCTACGAGCAGTACTTC.

The gene calls are TRBV18 and TRBJ2-7; 9 nucleotides line up with TRBD2. After removal of 2 bases from V and 0 bases from J, the junction contained 5 bases not matched to a gene. This CDR3 comprises 16 residues. Germline CDR1 KGHSH, CDR2 LQKENI. The CDR3 is CASSPRAGGGSYEQYF. In DNA, the CDR3 is TGTGCCAGCTCACCAAGGGCGGGAGGGGGCTCCTACGAGCAGTACTTC.

This clone was picked up a small number of times. The genes are TRBV6-8 and TRBJ2-7; the D gene is possibly TRBD1 (6 bases). Germline assignment: CDR1 MNHGY and CDR2 SAAAGT. The ends were cut back, 2 bases at V and 4 bases at J, with 18 bases in the middle. The CDR3 loop spans 16 amino acids. The CDR3 coding sequence is TGTGCCAGCAGTTACACCCCATACAGGGCTGCTTACGAGCAGTACTTC. Translating gives CASSYTPYRAAYEQYF.

The chain recombines TRBV28 with TRBJ2-2; D remains unclear. This CDR3 region has 13 residues. Per germline, CDR1 MDHEN and CDR2 SYDVKM. Deletions cut 6 bases from V and 6 bases from J, with 11 bases between. CDR3 sequence reads: CASSLDNPGELFF. CDR3 nucleotide sequence: TGTGCCAGCAGCCTTGACAATCCCGGGGAGCTGTTTTTT.

The chain employs TRBV7-2 and TRBJ2-3; D possibly corresponds to TRBD1 (5 bases). Germline V lookup: CDR1 SGHTA, CDR2 FQGNSA. The CDR3 spans 14 residues. V lost 0 bases and J 2 bases, leaving 6 bases between the germline ends. The CDR3 bases are TGTGCCAGCAGCTTAGCGGGGCTCACAGATACGCAGTATTTT. Residues: CASSLAGLTDTQYF.

J is TRBJ2-7 and V is TRBV2; 9 bases agree with TRBD2. The V gene end was trimmed by 6 bases and the J gene end by 2 bases; junction bases not matched to a gene: 11. The CDR3 runs 16 residues. CDR1 and CDR2 (germline): SNHLY, FYNNEI. For the CDR3, the DNA is TGTGCCAGCAGCCCCGGGCTAGCGGGAACCCCCTACGAGCAGTACTTC. Protein product: CASSPGLAGTPYEQYF. Drawing the rest from reference TRBV2 and TRBJ2-7, the complete variable domain is EPEVTQTPSHQVTQMGQEVILRCVPISNHLYFYWYRQILGQKVEFLVSFYNNEISEKSEIFDDQFSVERPDGSNFTLKIRSTKLEDSAMYFCASSPGLAGTPYEQYFGPGTRLTVT.

V is TRBV5-1 and J is TRBJ2-3; 7 bases align to TRBD2. The germline CDR1 and CDR2 sequences are SGHRS and YFSETQ. With V trimmed by 4 bases and J by 1 base, 3 bases remained unmatched. This CDR3 is 14 amino acids long. The CDR3 sequence: CASSLSGGTDTQYF. CDR3 coding DNA: TGCGCCAGCAGCCTGAGCGGGGGCACAGATACGCAGTATTTT.

The chain has TRBV28 and TRBJ2-5; 7 positions agree with TRBD1. The J segment lost 4 bases and the V segment lost 2 bases, leaving 4 bases of the junction unmatched. The germline V gene encodes CDR1 MDHEN and CDR2 SYDVKM. The CDR3 totals 14 residues. The CDR3 loop reads CASSLTGVRETQYF. DNA for the CDR3: TGTGCCAGCAGTTTAACAGGGGTGAGAGAGACCCAGTACTTC.

The chain recombines TRBV5-1 with TRBJ1-3, with unresolved D. Germline CDR1 reads SGHRS; CDR2 reads YFSETQ. Trimming cost V 0 bases and J 0 bases, with 10 bases left between them. The CDR3 loop spans 16 amino acids. DNA for the CDR3: TGCGCCAGCAGCTTGGCCGGGCGGGACTCTGGAAACACCATATATTTT. This codes for CASSLAGRDSGNTIYF.

This clone was observed once. V is TRBV2 and J is TRBJ2-6; possibly TRBD2 for D (5 bases). V was trimmed by 8 bases and J by 2 bases, leaving 10 bases between them. The CDR3 is made up of 14 amino acids. Looked up from germline, CDR1 is SNHLY and CDR2 is FYNNEI. CDR3 DNA sequence: TGTGCCAGCTCGGGGAACCCTGGGGCCAACGTCCTGACTTTC. Residues: CASSGNPGANVLTF. The whole variable domain, filled in from reference TRBV2 and TRBJ2-6, reads EPEVTQTPSHQVTQMGQEVILRCVPISNHLYFYWYRQILGQKVEFLVSFYNNEISEKSEIFDDQFSVERPDGSNFTLKIRSTKLEDSAMYFCASSGNPGANVLTFGAGSRLTVL.

This chain joins TRBV20-1 and TRBJ2-1; D unclear. Germline CDR1 DFQATT, CDR2 SNEGSKA (reference sequence). V shed 7 bases and J shed 7 bases, with 8 bases lying between them. The CDR3 is 10 amino acids. The CDR3 nucleotides are TGCAGTGGCCAAGCTAATGAGCAGTTCTTC. It specifies CSGQANEQFF.

The V call is TRBV27, the J call TRBJ2-2, with D possibly matching TRBD2 (5 bases). V lost 6 bases and J lost 3, with 20 bases in between. Germline V gene data show CDR1 as MNHEY and CDR2 as SMNVEV (reference sequence). The CDR3 extends over 17 amino acids. CDR3 region: CASRLRRLDRDTGELFF. For the CDR3, the DNA is TGTGCCAGCAGGTTAAGGAGGCTAGATCGGGACACCGGGGAGCTGTTTTTT.

This chain joins TRBV7-6 and TRBJ2-1; no reliable D call. V was trimmed by 2 bases and J by 6 bases, leaving 8 bases between them. CDR1 and CDR2 from the germline V gene are SGHVS and FNYEAQ. This CDR3 region has 13 residues. CDR3 sequence: CASSLTTANEQFF. CDR3 sequence (DNA): TGTGCCAGCAGCTTAACAACCGCCAATGAGCAGTTCTTC. Full variable domain (remainder filled in from reference TRBV7-6 and TRBJ2-1): GAGVSQSPRYKVTKRGQDVALRCDPISGHVSLYWYRQALGQGPEFLTYFNYEAQQDKSGLPNDRFSAERPEGSISTLTIQRTEQRDSAMYRCASSLTTANEQFFGPGTRLTVL.

As regards this clone: The junction differs from germline at one of its ends, possibly a read error. Other nucleotide sequences in the sample specify the same CDR3. The V call is TRBV9, the J call TRBJ1-2, with D maybe TRBD1 (6 bases). The CDR3 sequence is 13 residues long. From germline, CDR1 is SGDLS and CDR2 YYNGEE. The CDR3 sequence is CASSQTGSQGYTF. In DNA form, the CDR3 reads TGTGCTAGCAGCCAAACAGGGAGCCAGGGCTACACCTTC.

This clone was counted once. This sequence joins TRBV5-1 and TRBJ1-3; 9 bases are shared with TRBD1. Germline values: CDR1 SGHRS, CDR2 YFSETQ. Germline trimming cut 4 bases from V and 7 bases from J; bases unmatched to any gene: 12. The CDR3 covers 16 residues. CDR3: CASSLWGTGILNTIYF. CDR3 DNA sequence: TGCGCCAGCAGCCTGTGGGGGACAGGGATTCTCAACACCATATATTTT.

The V and J genes are TRBV5-1 and TRBJ1-3, with a weak D call TRBD1 (6 bases). Germline-derived CDR1 and CDR2 are SGHRS and YFSETQ. This CDR3 contains 17 residues. V was pared by 0 bases and J by 0 bases, with 13 bases between. The CDR3 coding sequence is TGCGCCAGCAGCTTGGGTTCAGGGGAGAGCTCTGGAAACACCATATATTTT. Amino acid sequence: CASSLGSGESSGNTIYF.

V is TRBV4-3 and J is TRBJ2-3; 8 bases are a match to TRBD2. V lost 0 bases to trimming and J lost 2 bases; unmatched junction nucleotides: 7. The V gene's germline CDR1 is LGHNA and CDR2 YSLEER. The CDR3 covers 17 residues. Here the CDR3 DNA reads TGCGCCAGCAGCCAAGATCGGGCGGGGGGTGCCACAGATACGCAGTATTTT. Residues: CASSQDRAGGATDTQYF.

This rearrangement joins TRBV2 to TRBJ2-5; 7 bases fit TRBD1. Unmatched junction bases numbered 17, after V lost 6 bases and J lost 4 bases. This CDR3 has 17 amino acids. Germline-derived CDR1 and CDR2 are SNHLY and FYNNEI. Written as DNA, the CDR3 is TGTGCCAGCAGGACCTCAATGACAGGGTCGAGGGGAGAGACCCAGTACTTC. Its translation: CASRTSMTGSRGETQYF.

V and J are TRBV4-2 and TRBJ2-3; 11 positions agree with TRBD2. Germline V gene data show CDR1 as LGHNA and CDR2 as YNFKEQ. The ends lost 3 bases at V and 4 bases at J; junction bases unmatched: 6. The CDR3 consists of 16 residues. The CDR3 DNA is TGTGCCAGCAGCCATGGTAGCGGGGGGGCGGCAGATACGCAGTATTTT. Translated: CASSHGSGGAADTQYF.

This chain uses TRBV2 with TRBJ1-5, with TRBD1 as a possible D gene (5 bases). This CDR3 region has 14 residues. Deletions cut 8 bases from V and 9 bases from J, with 20 bases between. CDR1 and CDR2 from the germline V gene are SNHLY and FYNNEI. The CDR3 DNA follows: TGTGCCAGCGAGATGGAGTCAGGGCCCTTGCCCCAGCATTTT. The encoded protein is CASEMESGPLPQHF. Full variable domain (rest looked up from reference TRBV2 and TRBJ1-5): EPEVTQTPSHQVTQMGQEVILRCVPISNHLYFYWYRQILGQKVEFLVSFYNNEISEKSEIFDDQFSVERPDGSNFTLKIRSTKLEDSAMYFCASEMESGPLPQHFGDGTRLSIL.